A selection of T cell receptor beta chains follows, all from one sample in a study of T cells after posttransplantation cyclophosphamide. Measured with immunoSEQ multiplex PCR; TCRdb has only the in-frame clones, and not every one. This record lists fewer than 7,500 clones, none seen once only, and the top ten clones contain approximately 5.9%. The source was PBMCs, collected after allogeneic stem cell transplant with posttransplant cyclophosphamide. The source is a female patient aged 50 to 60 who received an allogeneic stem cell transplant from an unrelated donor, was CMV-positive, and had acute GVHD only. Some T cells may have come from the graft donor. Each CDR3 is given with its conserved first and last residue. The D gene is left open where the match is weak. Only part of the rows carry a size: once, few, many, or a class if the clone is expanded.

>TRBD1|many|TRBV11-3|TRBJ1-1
TGTGCCAGCAGCCCCACAGGGGCGGGAACTGAAGCTTTCTTT
CASSPTGAGTEAFF
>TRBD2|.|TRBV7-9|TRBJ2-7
TGTGCCAGCAGCTCAACCCCGGGACTAGCGGGTGTCTGGTACGAGCAGTACTTC
CASSSTPGLAGVWYEQYF
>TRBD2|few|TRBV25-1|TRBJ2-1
TGTGCCAGCAGGGAATACGGGAGGGCCTGGAGTGAGCAGTTCTTC
CASREYGRAWSEQFF
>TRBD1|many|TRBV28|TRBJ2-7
TGTGCCAGCAGTTTATCGTCAGGGGGCTACGAGCAGTACTTC
CASSLSSGGYEQYF
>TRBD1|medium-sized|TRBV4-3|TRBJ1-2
TGCGCCAGCAGCACCTACAGGGGGCAGGACTATGGCTACACCTTC
CASSTYRGQDYGYTF
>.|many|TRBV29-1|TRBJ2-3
TGCAGCGCGACATCTAGCACAGATACGCAGTATTTT
CSATSSTDTQYF
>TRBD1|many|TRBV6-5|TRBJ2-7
TGTGCCAGCAGTTATCTGGGCAGGGGGCTGGACGAGCAGTACTTC
CASSYLGRGLDEQYF
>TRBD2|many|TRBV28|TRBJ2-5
TGTGCCAGCAGTTTTCTGCTAGCGGGATCAGAGACCCAGTACTTC
CASSFLLAGSETQYF
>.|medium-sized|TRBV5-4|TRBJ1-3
TGTGCCAGCAGCTTGAGCGGGAGCTCTGGAAACACCATATATTTT
CASSLSGSSGNTIYF
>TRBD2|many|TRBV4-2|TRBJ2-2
TGTGCCAGCAGCCAAGTAGGAGGCAGTACTAGCGGGAAAGACACCGGGGAGCTGTTTTTT
CASSQVGGSTSGKDTGELFF
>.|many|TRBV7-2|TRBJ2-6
TGTGCCAGCAGCTTCCGGGGGTCTGGGGCCAACGTCCTGACTTTC
CASSFRGSGANVLTF
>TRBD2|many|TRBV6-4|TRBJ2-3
TGTGCCAGCAGTGGACTAGCGGGGCACACAGATACGCAGTATTTT
CASSGLAGHTDTQYF
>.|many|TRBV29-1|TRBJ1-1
TGCAGCGCCACGACAGGACCGAACACTGAAGCTTTCTTT
CSATTGPNTEAFF
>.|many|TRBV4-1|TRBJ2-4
TGCGCCAGCAGCCAAGCCAGGGATTACATTCAGTACTTC
CASSQARDYIQYF
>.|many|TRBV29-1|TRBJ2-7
TGCAGCGTCGTTACCAGCTCCTACGAGCAGTACTTC
CSVVTSSYEQYF
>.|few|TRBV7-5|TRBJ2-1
TGTGCCACCTGGACTAGCGGGGCCTACAATGAGCAGTTCTTC
CATWTSGAYNEQFF
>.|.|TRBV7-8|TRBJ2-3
TGTGCCAGCAGCCGAACACGGGGGGCCACAGATACGCAGTATTTT
CASSRTRGATDTQYF
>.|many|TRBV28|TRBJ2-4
TGTGCCAGCAGTCGCCGAATGGCCATTCAGTACTTC
CASSRRMAIQYF
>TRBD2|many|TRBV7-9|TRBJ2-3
TGTGCCAGCAGCTGGACTAGCGGAAGCACAGATACGCAGTATTTT
CASSWTSGSTDTQYF
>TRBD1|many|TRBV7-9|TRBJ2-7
TGTGCCAGCAGCTTACAGGGGGACGAGCAGTACTTC
CASSLQGDEQYF
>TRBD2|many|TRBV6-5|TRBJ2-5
TGTGCCAGCAGACGACTAGCGGGAGGGGAGACCCAGTACTTC
CASRRLAGGETQYF
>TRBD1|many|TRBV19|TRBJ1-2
TGTGCCAGTAGTATAGTAGGCAGGGGGAACTATGGCTACACCTTC
CASSIVGRGNYGYTF
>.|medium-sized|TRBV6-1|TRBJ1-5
TGTGCCAGCACGAAGGAACCTCGAGGTCATCAGCCCCAGCATTTT
CASTKEPRGHQPQHF
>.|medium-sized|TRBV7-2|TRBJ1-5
TGTGCCAGCAGCCCCGACCAGGGGATGCAGCCCCAGCATTTT
CASSPDQGMQPQHF
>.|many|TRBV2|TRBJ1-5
TGTGCCAGCGCGAGGGTTAATCAGCCCCAGCATTTT
CASARVNQPQHF
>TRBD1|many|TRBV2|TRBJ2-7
TGTGCCAGCAGCGGGGACAGGGGGTACGAGCAGTACTTC
CASSGDRGYEQYF
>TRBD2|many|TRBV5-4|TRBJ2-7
TGTGCCAGTACCGAGGGGACTAGCGGGTTTTACGAGCAGTACTTC
CASTEGTSGFYEQYF
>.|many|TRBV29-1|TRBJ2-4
TGCAGCGCAACCGGTGCGGCCCCAAGGAACATTCAGTACTTC
CSATGAAPRNIQYF
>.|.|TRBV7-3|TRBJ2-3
TGTGCCAGCAGCTTAACAGCGCGGGACCCAAAGTATTTT
CASSLTARDPKYF
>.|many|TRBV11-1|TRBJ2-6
TGTGCCAGCCGCTGGGGTACCAGGGTAAACTCTGGGGCCAACGTCCTGACTTTC
CASRWGTRVNSGANVLTF
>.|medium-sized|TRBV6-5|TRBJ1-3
TGTGCCAGCAGTCGGGGATCTGGAAACACCATATATTTT
CASSRGSGNTIYF